The present TCR beta chain was sequenced within a study of vaccination and CD4 T cells after COVID-19 (dated 2022 in TCRdb). Notes on the research overall: Convalescent patients had a positive SARS-CoV-2 result on nasal swab PCR, and of these patients, nine had mild disease and one had severe disease. Post-COVID blood samples were collected from convalescent patients a median of roughly 100 days after diagnosis, with a range of roughly 30 to 161 days. Post-vaccine blood samples were taken a median of about 77 days after the second vaccine dose, with a range of about 13 to 241 days. Control cultures received a CEFX viral epitope pool as the positive control, an HIV-1 Nef peptide pool as the negative control, or no peptide. Six males and four females were included in the convalescent cohort, with two Hispanic individuals, seven Caucasians, two Asians and one multiracial person represented. Each participant got two doses of either the Pfizer-BioNTech BNT162b2 vaccine (n=8) or the Moderna mRNA-1273 vaccine (n=2). Culture stimuli were overlapping spike peptide pools from SARS-CoV-2 and from the common cold coronaviruses HCoV-NL63, HCoV-OC43 and HCoV-229E. In ten to eleven COVID-19 convalescent patients and several infection-naive healthy vaccine recipients, the spike-specific CD4+ TCR repertoire before mRNA vaccination was compared with the repertoire after mRNA vaccination.

The CDR3, cysteine through phenylalanine, is 14 amino acids long. CDR3 DNA is the only sequence kept; it has 42 bases, read in frame from the first base. Looking up the germline V gene (reference sequence) yields CDR1 SGHNT and CDR2 YYREEE. At the junction V is shortened by 4 bases and J by 4 bases; bases outside the gene matches: 7. The treatment or condition label corresponds to: roughly ten-day PBMC culture with coronavirus spike peptide pools or control peptides (ViraFEST assay). The ViraFEST assay, used in the study, expanded antigen-specific T cells with peptide pools and then identified the expanded clonotypes through TCR sequencing. The convalescent patients' positive SARS-CoV-2 PCR tests were from March to December 2020, which was before the Alpha, Beta and Delta variants emerged in the United States. More than 1.5 million PBMCs per well were cultured in IMDM with about 5% human AB serum and roughly 9.3 IU/ml IL-2, plus 10 ug/ml peptide pools. Half of the culture medium was replaced with fresh IL-2-containing medium on days 3 and 7. CD4+ T cells were isolated after around ten days of culture through negative selection using the EasySep CD4+ T cell isolation kit. Ficoll-Paque Plus gradient centrifugation was used to isolate PBMCs from whole blood, and the isolated PBMCs were then either used fresh or cryopreserved at -140C. Triplicate wells were generally used for each culture condition.

Remarks on this clonotype: Its antigen remains undetermined. No base qualities exist here, and no much larger clone lies one base off it.

Receptor amplification or capture employed PCR. At the Johns Hopkins FTIC core, DNA from the cultured CD4+ T cells underwent TCR sequencing with the Oncomine TCR Beta short-read assay. The QIAamp micro DNA kit was used to extract genomic DNA from the cultured CD4+ T cells. Oncomine TCR Beta libraries from cultured CD4+ T cells were pooled using unique dual indexes and sequenced on an Illumina iSeq 100. Regarding the original processing steps: Non-productive sequences were removed, and CDR3s not starting with C, not ending with F or W, or shorter than 7 amino acids were discarded. Antigen-specific clonotypes were identified with the MANAFEST web application by comparing peptide-stimulated wells with reference and other culture wells. Positive clones required FDR below 0.05, an odds ratio above 5, and productive frequency above 0.1% in at least two of three replicate wells. A clonotype counted as cross-reactive if it showed significant expansion both in the SARS-CoV-2 spike wells and in at least one common cold coronavirus spike condition. CDR3 homology was assessed with Levenshtein distances (stringdist) and unrooted phylogenetic trees (ape) in R version 3.6.1. Starting from the raw public reads, TCRdb applied fastp trimming at Q25, assembled clones with MiXCR and retained in-frame beta chains. Merged by CDR3 protein, the rows form single entries marked with the most common genes and DNA. TCRdb's processing, not the authors', yielded these V and J calls. The sample data list roughly 15,000 distinct CDR3 sequences, and about 65% of these were observed just once. The top ten constitute 6% to 7.5% of the sample.

What the work shows at the level of the full study, not this receptor alone: The study included relatively few convalescent patients and did not analyze early timepoints after natural infection. Of the vaccine-specific clones found in convalescent patients, nearly all (304 of 307) were mono-reactive for SARS-CoV-2 spike instead of being cross-reactive with common cold coronaviruses. In convalescent patients, a median approximately 83% of post-vaccine SARS-CoV-2-reactive clones were detected only after vaccination, and vaccine-specific priming was suggested by this finding. The median count of SARS-CoV-2-reactive clonotypes went up from some 23 after infection to a few dozen after vaccination, although the change was not significant.

This sequence originates from a human donor who had recovered from COVID-19. Recombination linked TRBV5-4 to TRBJ2-7; TRBD2 lines up with 8 middle nucleotides. What was sequenced was CD4+ T cells from blood, cultured in vitro. The nucleotide sequence is given as TGTGCCAGCAGCGAAAGCGGGAGCCAGTACGAGCAGTACTTC. It specifies CASSESGSQYEQYF. Reference TRBV5-4 and TRBJ2-7 genes cover what lies past the CDR3, so the full variable domain is ETGVTQSPTHLIKTRGQQVTLRCSSQSGHNTVSWYQQALGQGPQFIFQYYREEENGRGNFPPRFSGLQFPNYSSELNVNALELDDSALYLCASSESGSQYEQYFGPGTRLTVT.